This T cell receptor beta chain stems from a study of blood T cells in healthy people across ages. Overall study results and limits: There were more naive CD4+ cells and higher diversity in long-lived donors than in aged donors.

Worth noting for this clonotype: Its specificity is unknown.

Primers used in a second PCR of about 7 to 12 cycles were a sample-barcoded 5' primer and a J-beta primer mix. Each cDNA molecule received a tag from a template-switch adaptor that had 12 random nucleotides. TCRdb ran MiXCR on the 5' RACE reads and lists one entry per CDR3 protein. The sample yields hundreds of thousands of distinct CDR3 sequences, roughly 60% seen once. Germline V gives CDR1 SQVTM, CDR2 ANQGSEA. V was pared by 1 base and J by 7 bases, with 15 bases between. The CDR3 has 14 amino acids. This receptor was identified in a young man in good health. The sequencing input was blood. The chain has TRBV29-1 and TRBJ2-3; D is uncertain. CDR3 nucleotide sequence: TGCAGCGTTGAAGGCCCCGGAGAACGAAATACGCAGTATTTT. Its protein product is CSVEGPGERNTQYF.